This T cell receptor beta chain was profiled in a study of T cells after yellow fever vaccination. Trimming cost V 6 bases and J 6 bases, with 18 bases left between them. The CDR3 has 15 amino acids. Findings and limits, study-wide: By day 5 rather than day 15, the secondary response had peaked, though it was weaker. Most clones from primary vaccination were detected again post-booster (just under 97% CD4, about 88% CD8). A small share of clonotypes appeared in both CD4 and CD8 compartments.

For TCR, cDNA came from 5'RACE template switching, which added a universal primer site and UMIs. Using its own MiXCR run on the 5' RACE reads, TCRdb lists one record per CDR3 protein. The sample holds about 310,000 distinct CDR3 sequences, around 3.6% seen once. The table lists this clonotype with a few counts. What it binds is not known. The chain has TRBV12-3 or TRBV12-4 and TRBJ1-5; D is perhaps TRBD1 (5 bases). The TCR comes from a man aged 18 to 29 who received the YFV17D yellow fever vaccine. This specimen consisted of PBMCs, obtained on the day of the yellow fever booster vaccination. In DNA form, the CDR3 reads TGTGCCAGCAGACTGGGGACCGATTCTTTTCAGCCCCAGCATTTT. Translated, it gives CASRLGTDSFQPQHF.